This entry concerns a single T cell receptor (beta chain). Its antigen is unknown. Trimming stripped 3 bases from V and 9 bases from J, with 15 bases between. Germline CDR1 and CDR2: LNHDA and SQIVND (reference sequence). CDR3 length equals 14 residues. This record comes from a study of cytomegalovirus exposure and HLA in healthy donors. Study-level points and caveats: The majority of TCR sequences were rare, yet some public TCRs appeared in many donors.

Using immunoSEQ multiplex PCR, the repertoire was profiled, and TCRdb retains in-frame clones only, with some absent. Of fewer than 120,000 clones listed, around nine tenths were seen once; the top ten hold over 1.3%. The sequencing sample was made of PBMCs. The V call is TRBV19, the J call TRBJ2-1; D uncertain. The sequence came from a woman in her 30s in good health and CMV-seropositive. Written as DNA, the CDR3 is TGTGCCAGTAGTATTTTCCCCCGTCCCGGTGAGCAGTTCTTC. The encoded protein is CASSIFPRPGEQFF.